The rows below give T cell receptor beta chains drawn from one sample of a study of T cell changes during pregnancy in multiple sclerosis. TCRdb's copy holds only in-frame clones and misses some; the assay was immunoSEQ multiplex PCR. The profile shows over 10,000 clones, 85% to 90% of them singletons. Here the sequenced sample was CD8+ T cells from peripheral blood mononuclear cells, taken after pregnancy. All receptors derive from a female donor in good health, enrolled as a control in a pregnancy study. Each CDR3 is given with its conserved first and last residue. D genes are given only for firm matches. Clone size is given for some rows only: seen once, a few or many times, or a class if the clone is expanded.

J,V,D,size,CDR3,DNA
TRBJ2-1,TRBV28,TRBD2,NA,CASSLAPGLAFYNEQFF,TGTGCCAGCAGCCTGGCGCCGGGACTAGCCTTCTACAATGAGCAGTTCTTC
TRBJ1-2,TRBV19,NA,NA,CASSNTFDGYTF,TGTGCCAGTAGTAATACTTTTGATGGCTACACCTTC
TRBJ1-4,TRBV5-1,TRBD1,once,CASSSGQRNEKLFF,TGCGCCAGCAGCTCGGGACAGAGGAATGAAAAACTGTTTTTT
TRBJ1-1,TRBV19,NA,once,CASNYRTHTEAFF,TGTGCCAGTAATTACAGGACCCACACTGAAGCTTTCTTT
TRBJ1-6,TRBV19,NA,NA,CASSIGDSSYNSPLHF,TGTGCCAGTAGTATAGGCGACAGCTCCTATAATTCACCCCTCCACTTT
TRBJ1-1,TRBV19,TRBD1,NA,CASSIVGGTGVSMNTEAFF,TGTGCCAGTAGTATAGTGGGCGGGACAGGGGTCTCCATGAACACTGAAGCTTTCTTT
TRBJ1-2,TRBV19,TRBD1,NA,CATGQGGGYTF,TGTGCCACCGGACAGGGTGGTGGCTACACCTTC
TRBJ2-7,TRBV11-2,NA,NA,CASSPPISDLFYEQYF,TGTGCCAGCAGCCCTCCCATCAGCGACCTCTTCTACGAGCAGTACTTC
TRBJ2-7,TRBV2,TRBD1,NA,CASSGSGTGWSYEQYF,TGTGCCAGCAGTGGATCCGGGACAGGTTGGTCTTACGAGCAGTACTTC
TRBJ2-2,TRBV9,TRBD2,NA,CASSVEGLAGTGELFF,TGTGCCAGCAGCGTAGAGGGGCTAGCGGGCACCGGGGAGCTGTTTTTT
TRBJ2-1,TRBV5-6,TRBD2,NA,CASSGGVEQFF,TGTGCCAGCAGCGGGGGGGTTGAGCAGTTCTTC
TRBJ2-7,TRBV7-6,TRBD2,NA,CASSLARGGLYEQYF,TGTGCCAGCAGCTTAGCTCGGGGGGGGCTCTACGAGCAGTACTTC
TRBJ2-7,TRBV7-9,NA,NA,CASSLTLATGEQYF,TGTGCCAGCAGCTTAACCCTTGCTACGGGCGAGCAGTACTTC
TRBJ1-4,TRBV10-2,TRBD1,NA,CASSPTGDGEKLFF,TGCGCCAGCTCCCCGACAGGGGATGGTGAAAAACTGTTTTTT
TRBJ1-1,TRBV6-5,NA,NA,CASSYSGETGEAFF,TGTGCCAGCAGTTACTCCGGGGAGACAGGTGAAGCTTTCTTT
TRBJ1-2,TRBV7-8,TRBD1,NA,CASSFPSPQQGAVVAGYTF,TGTGCCAGCAGCTTCCCTTCCCCGCAACAGGGGGCCGTAGTAGCTGGCTACACCTTC
TRBJ1-2,TRBV27,NA,NA,CASSLSGPDGYTF,TGTGCCAGCAGTTTATCGGGGCCGGATGGCTACACCTTC
TRBJ2-3,TRBV11-2,TRBD2,NA,CASSLEWAGGPDTQYF,TGTGCCAGCAGCTTAGAATGGGCGGGAGGTCCAGATACGCAGTATTTT
TRBJ2-5,TRBV4-1,NA,NA,CASSQESGTGQETQYF,TGCGCCAGCAGCCAGGAAAGCGGGACAGGACAAGAGACCCAGTACTTC
TRBJ1-5,TRBV5-8,NA,NA,CASSFSARGSNQPQHF,TGTGCCAGCAGCTTTAGCGCCCGGGGGAGCAATCAGCCCCAGCATTTT
TRBJ2-1,TRBV15,NA,once,CATSRDYGEDNEQFF,TGTGCCACCAGCAGAGATTATGGGGAGGACAATGAGCAGTTCTTC
TRBJ2-3,TRBV13,NA,NA,CASTGGEGGGRADTQYF,TGTGCCAGCACCGGAGGGGAAGGGGGGGGCCGCGCAGATACGCAGTATTTT
TRBJ1-2,TRBV5-5,TRBD1,NA,CASSPSSGTGSPGYTF,TGTGCCAGCAGCCCCTCCTCCGGGACAGGCTCCCCCGGCTACACCTTC
TRBJ2-7,TRBV7-9,TRBD2,NA,CASSNSGRTSYEQYF,TGTGCCAGCAGTAATAGCGGGAGGACCTCCTACGAGCAGTACTTC
TRBJ2-3,TRBV7-8,TRBD2,NA,CASSRLGGGVGDTQYF,TGTGCCAGCAGCCGTCTCGGGGGGGGCGTTGGAGATACGCAGTATTTT
TRBJ2-7,TRBV30,TRBD1,NA,CAWKGQGAEQYF,TGTGCCTGGAAGGGCCAGGGGGCCGAGCAGTACTTC
TRBJ2-3,TRBV6-4,TRBD2,medium-sized,CASSDSSGGAGDTQYF,TGTGCCAGCAGTGACTCTAGCGGGGGGGCCGGGGATACGCAGTATTTT
TRBJ1-5,TRBV4-1,TRBD1,once,CASSQHWDRVSNQPQHF,TGCGCCAGCAGCCAACACTGGGACAGGGTGAGCAATCAGCCCCAGCATTTT
TRBJ2-5,TRBV27,TRBD1,NA,CASNSPSGTGVQETQYF,TGTGCCAGCAACTCACCATCCGGGACAGGGGTCCAAGAGACCCAGTACTTC
TRBJ2-5,TRBV28,NA,NA,CASLGRGAPETQYF,TGTGCCAGCCTGGGGAGGGGGGCGCCGGAGACCCAGTACTTC
TRBJ2-7,TRBV10-2,NA,NA,CASSEYRGAGYEQYF,TGCGCCAGCAGTGAGTACCGGGGGGCCGGCTACGAGCAGTACTTC
TRBJ1-2,TRBV27,TRBD1,NA,CASSPWTGKGYGYTF,TGTGCCAGCAGTCCCTGGACAGGGAAGGGATATGGCTACACCTTC
TRBJ1-4,TRBV7-8,NA,NA,CASTPPSPDRGKVANEKLFF,TGTGCCAGCACCCCCCCGAGTCCGGATAGGGGCAAGGTAGCTAATGAAAAACTGTTTTTT
TRBJ1-2,TRBV10-2,NA,NA,CASSDSSFPRYGYTF,TGCGCCAGCAGTGATTCGAGTTTCCCTCGCTATGGCTACACCTTC
TRBJ2-7,TRBV19,NA,NA,CASSIGQSSYEQYF,TGTGCCAGTAGTATCGGACAGAGCTCCTACGAGCAGTACTTC
TRBJ2-2,TRBV28,NA,NA,CAGQSFANTGELFF,TGTGCCGGCCAAAGTTTCGCGAACACCGGGGAGCTGTTTTTT
TRBJ1-2,TRBV29-1,TRBD1,NA,CSGRNRGHGYTF,TGCAGCGGACGAAACAGGGGGCATGGCTACACCTTC
TRBJ2-1,TRBV2,TRBD2,NA,CASRQPSGGNNEQFF,TGTGCCAGCAGGCAACCTAGCGGGGGCAACAATGAGCAGTTCTTC
TRBJ1-1,TRBV4-1,NA,NA,CASTSTENTEAFF,TGCGCCAGCACCTCGACAGAGAACACTGAAGCTTTCTTT
TRBJ2-1,TRBV10-2,NA,once,CASGISGEGNEQFF,TGCGCCAGCGGCATCAGCGGCGAGGGCAATGAGCAGTTCTTC
TRBJ2-1,TRBV27,TRBD2,NA,CASSSPRLAGLPYNEQFF,TGTGCCAGCAGTTCCCCAAGACTAGCGGGATTGCCCTACAATGAGCAGTTCTTC
TRBJ2-3,TRBV13,NA,NA,CASSLRGRGGIDTQYF,TGTGCCAGCAGCTTACGGGGCAGGGGAGGGATAGATACGCAGTATTTT
TRBJ2-7,TRBV14,TRBD2,NA,CASSLGLAGGYEQYF,TGTGCCAGCAGCCTAGGACTAGCGGGAGGTTACGAGCAGTACTTC
TRBJ2-2,TRBV11-2,NA,NA,CASTKDLGIRELFF,TGTGCCAGCACCAAGGACCTCGGGATCCGGGAGCTGTTTTTT
TRBJ2-5,TRBV14,NA,NA,CASSLGGTPWETQYF,TGTGCCAGCAGCCTAGGAGGGACCCCATGGGAGACCCAGTACTTC
TRBJ2-3,TRBV5-6,NA,once,CASSLAVSGMRTDTQYF,TGTGCCAGCAGCTTGGCCGTCTCGGGGATGAGAACAGATACGCAGTATTTT
TRBJ1-6,TRBV27,NA,NA,CASRGGDFNSPLHF,TGTGCCAGCAGAGGAGGGGACTTTAATTCACCCCTCCACTTT
TRBJ1-2,TRBV4-1,TRBD1,NA,CASSSRQGGDYTF,TGCGCCAGCAGCTCCAGACAGGGCGGCGACTACACCTTC
TRBJ1-5,TRBV19,NA,NA,CASSIPGGLQPQHF,TGTGCCAGTAGTATTCCGGGGGGTCTGCAGCCCCAGCATTTT
TRBJ2-2,TRBV6-4,TRBD2,NA,CASSVDSGGTGELFF,TGTGCCAGCAGTGTGGATAGCGGGGGTACCGGGGAGCTGTTTTTT
TRBJ2-7,TRBV7-9,NA,NA,CATTTSSYEQYF,TGTGCCACCACGACTTCCTCCTACGAGCAGTACTTC
TRBJ1-1,TRBV11-3,NA,NA,CASSRGRGNTEAFF,TGTGCCAGCAGTAGAGGACGGGGGAACACTGAAGCTTTCTTT
TRBJ2-1,TRBV5-8,TRBD2,NA,CASSSTSGKTPYNEQFF,TGTGCCAGCAGCTCGACTAGCGGGAAGACCCCCTACAATGAGCAGTTCTTC
TRBJ2-5,TRBV27,NA,NA,CASRTQGEETQYF,TGTGCCAGCAGGACACAGGGTGAAGAGACCCAGTACTTC
TRBJ1-1,TRBV6-4,NA,NA,CASSDTGVTEAFF,TGTGCCAGCAGTGATACTGGAGTCACTGAAGCTTTCTTT